The table lists the clone carrying this T cell receptor beta chain with a count of one. The antigen is not known. The sample originates from a study of a mutant IDH1 vaccine in newly diagnosed glioma. Overall study results and limits: Shifts in the top peripheral T cell clonotypes seemed unrelated to pseudoprogression.

V was clipped by 3 bases and J by 7 bases; unmatched bases: 5. CDR3 length: 15 residues. Germline V gene lookup returns CDR1 KGHSH and CDR2 LQKENI. Time point here: week 35, safety follow-up. Vaccinated patients received 300 ug of mutant IDH1 20-mer peptide per dose, with topical imiquimod. The repertoire was sequenced with immunoSEQ multiplex PCR; TCRdb's copy has only in-frame clones and lacks some. The sample shows around 44,000 clones, roughly three quarters of them seen only once. This sequence originates from a man in his forties with glioma. Sequences were derived from PBMCs, sampled from a glioma patient whose treatment included an IDH1 peptide vaccine. The V call is TRBV18, the J call TRBJ1-6; 8 bases fit TRBD1. The CDR3 reads CASSPRTGKNSPLHF. In DNA form, the CDR3 reads TGTGCCAGCTCACCTAGGACAGGGAAAAATTCACCCCTCCACTTT.